These 27 T cell receptor beta chains originate from one sample sequenced in a study of molecular identifiers for immune sequencing clone quantification. One entry per CDR3 protein, called by TCRdb with MiXCR from the PCR reads. The sample contains 300,000 to 400,000 distinct CDR3 sequences, 24% of which appear only once. Sequencing used naive CD8+ T cells from blood, with Jurkat cell RNA spiked in. The subset here: FACS-sorted CD8+CD4-CCR7+CD45RA+ naive T cells. The receptor set was obtained from a human donor in good health. Some libraries in this study had Jurkat cell RNA spiked in.

This clonotype was counted at least ten times. The V call is TRBV12-5, the J call TRBJ1-1; D call uncertain. This CDR3 is built from 14 residues. Looked up from germline, CDR1 is LGHNT and CDR2 is FRNRAP. V was cut by 3 bases and J by 0 bases, with 8 bases left in between. CDR3 amino acids: CASGFSVMNTEAFF. CDR3 sequence (DNA): TGTGCTAGTGGTTTTTCTGTGATGAACACTGAAGCTTTCTTT.

In its sample, this clonotype was seen a few times. The chain has TRBV7-6 and TRBJ1-1, with D unresolved. From germline, CDR1 is SGHVS and CDR2 FNYEAQ. The CDR3 sequence is 14 residues long. V lost 0 bases, J lost 3 bases, and 8 bases lay in between. The CDR3 sequence: CASSLAIGYTEAFF. The DNA for the CDR3 is TGTGCCAGCAGCTTAGCGATAGGGTACACTGAAGCTTTCTTT.

This clonotype was detected only once. This chain uses TRBV15 with TRBJ2-1, with a tentative D call TRBD1 (6 bases). The CDR3 has 15 amino acids. CDR1 LNHNV and CDR2 YYDKDF come from the germline V gene (reference sequence). Between the trimmed V and J ends, which lost 0 bases and 8 bases, there was a span of 14 bases. The CDR3 DNA is TGTGCCACCAGCAGAGATCCGGTCAGGGGCTATGAGCAGTTCTTC. It translates to CATSRDPVRGYEQFF.

This clonotype has a count of ten or more. The rearrangement links TRBV12-3 or TRBV12-4 to TRBJ2-7; 8 bases map to TRBD1. The CDR3 spans 14 residues. The trim removed 3 bases at V and 4 bases at J, leaving 5 bases unmatched. The CDR3 nucleotides are TGTGCCAGCAGTTTGCGGCAGGGGGCTTACGAGCAGTACTTC. It specifies CASSLRQGAYEQYF.

As to this clonotype: Since a much larger clone is just one base distant, this may be a read error. The rearrangement links TRBV6-2 or TRBV6-3 to TRBJ2-5; D may be TRBD2 (5 bases). Germline assignment: CDR1 MNHEY and CDR2 SVGEGT. This CDR3 has 11 residues. Written as DNA, the CDR3 is TGTGCCTGCAGCATAGCGGAGACCCAGTACTTC. Residues: CACSIAETQYF.

This clonotype was counted ten times or more. V gene TRBV4-1 combines with J gene TRBJ2-1; tentatively, D is TRBD2 (6 bases). Trimming cost V 3 bases and J 8 bases, with 14 bases left between them. The CDR3 sequence is 14 residues long. Germline CDR1 and CDR2: MGHRA and YSYEKL. The CDR3 sequence: CASSHDAGSDEQFF. As DNA, the CDR3 is TGCGCCAGCAGCCACGATGCGGGGAGCGATGAGCAGTTCTTC.

The rearrangement uses TRBV7-8 and TRBJ1-5, with a tentative D call TRBD1 (6 bases). The CDR3 totals 16 residues. V was shortened by 1 base and J by 6 bases, with 16 bases between the two germline ends. Per germline, CDR1 SGHVS and CDR2 FQNEAQ. CDR3 sequence reads: CASSLGNQGIGQPQHF. CDR3 bases: TGTGCCAGCAGCTTAGGAAACCAGGGGATCGGTCAGCCCCAGCATTTT.

At least ten counts were recorded for this clonotype. The genes are TRBV29-1 and TRBJ2-3; 9 bases agree with TRBD1. From germline, CDR1 is SQVTM and CDR2 ANQGSEA. The CDR3 covers 12 residues. Trimming at V came to 6 bases and at J to 9 bases, leaving 7 bases not matched to a gene. CDR3 amino acids: CSVLQGARTQYF. The DNA of the CDR3 is TGCAGCGTACTACAGGGGGCAAGGACGCAGTATTTT.

This clonotype was seen repeatedly, ten times or more. J is TRBJ2-3 and V is TRBV2, with a possible D match to TRBD1 (8 bases). Per germline, CDR1 SNHLY and CDR2 FYNNEI. Deletions cut 2 bases from V and 3 bases from J, with 15 bases between. The CDR3 extends over 16 amino acids. The CDR3 sequence is CASSEQRDRSTDTQYF. DNA of the CDR3: TGTGCCAGCAGTGAACAGCGGGACAGGAGTACAGATACGCAGTATTTT. Full variable domain (rest looked up from reference TRBV2 and TRBJ2-3): EPEVTQTPSHQVTQMGQEVILRCVPISNHLYFYWYRQILGQKVEFLVSFYNNEISEKSEIFDDQFSVERPDGSNFTLKIRSTKLEDSAMYFCASSEQRDRSTDTQYFGPGTRLTVL.

Note on this clonotype: A single base separates this from a much larger clone, so it may be a read error. The chain couples TRBV29-1 to TRBJ2-2, with unresolved D. The V and J ends lost 6 bases and 4 bases respectively, with 9 bases between them. The CDR3 extends over 12 amino acids. The germline gives CDR1 SQVTM, CDR2 ANQGSEA. CDR3 DNA: TGCAGCGTCAGGAGAAGCACCGGGGAGCTGTTTTTT. It is translated as CSVRRSTGELFF.

The table lists this clonotype with a few counts. The chain has TRBV10-2 and TRBJ1-1; D is perhaps TRBD1 (6 bases). CDR1 WSHSY and CDR2 SAAADI come from the germline V gene. This CDR3 is built from 12 residues. V was pared by 7 bases and J by 9 bases, with 15 bases between. Here the CDR3 DNA reads TGCGCCAGCATAGGACAGCCACCACAAGCTTTCTTT. Translated: CASIGQPPQAFF.

As regards this clonotype: It may be a read error: a sequence one base away is much more abundant. The rearrangement links TRBV20-1 to TRBJ2-7; D not resolved. The CDR3 length is 13 residues. Germline CDR1 reads DFQATT; CDR2 reads SNEGSKA (reference sequence). The CDR3 nucleotides are TGCGGTGTCTCGGACCGTTCTGGGTACGAGCAGTACTTC. Protein: CGVSDRSGYEQYF.

About this clonotype: One base away lies a much larger clone, so this may be a sequencing read error. This chain uses TRBV9 with TRBJ1-1; maybe TRBD1 (6 bases). This CDR3 spans 14 amino acids. Trimming took off 4 bases at V and 4 bases at J, with 14 bases between the two ends. Germline values: CDR1 SGDLS, CDR2 YYNGEE. CDR3 loop: CASSMGLGATEAFF. The CDR3 nucleotides are TGTGCCAGCAGCATGGGACTGGGGGCCACTGAAGCTTTCTTT.

A word on this clonotype: Being one base from a much bigger clone, this may be a read error. The chain recombines TRBV29-1 with TRBJ2-7, with 7 bases fitting TRBD2. The CDR3 spans 13 residues. Germline V gene data show CDR1 as SQVTM and CDR2 as ANQGSEA. CDR3 sequence (DNA): TGCAGCGTTGAAGGTAGCGGGCCCTACGAGCTGTACTTC. This translates into CSVEGSGPYELYF.

V is TRBV6-5 and J is TRBJ1-1; no clear D gene. The CDR3 totals 12 residues. Germline CDR1 MNHEY, CDR2 SVGAGI. V was shortened by 4 bases and J by 8 bases, with 11 bases between the two germline ends. CDR3 DNA: TGTGCCAGCAGTTCCTCGGATAGAGAAGCTTTCTTT. Protein sequence: CASSSSDREAFF.

Worth noting for this clonotype: The CDR3 ends on some other residue instead of the conserved phenylalanine or tryptophan, so this is likely a read error. The J gene is TRBJ1-1, the V gene TRBV12-3 or TRBV12-4; no definite D call. This CDR3 has 15 amino acids. This chain's CDR3 is CASSPSTGLNTEAFS. The CDR3 DNA reads as TGTGCTAGCAGTCCCAGTACGGGTTTGAACACTGAAGCTTTCTCT.

V usage is TRBV6-5 and J usage is TRBJ1-6, with D hard to call. This CDR3 contains 13 residues. V lost 0 bases and J 8 bases, leaving 5 bases between the germline ends. Per germline, CDR1 MNHEY and CDR2 SVGAGI. Here the CDR3 reads CASSYSQDSPLHF. The DNA for the CDR3 is TGTGCCAGCAGTTACTCTCAGGATTCACCCCTCCACTTT.

This clonotype was found once. This may be a read error, as it is one base from a much larger clone. The chain's CDR3 is CSVNEDGGVDTEALF. In nucleotides, the CDR3 is TGCAGCGTTAATGAAGATGGGGGAGTGGACACTGAAGCTTTATTT. The chain has TRBV29-1 and TRBJ1-1; weak D call: TRBD1 (5 bases). The CDR3 is made up of 15 amino acids. The germline V gene has CDR1 SQVTM and CDR2 ANQGSEA.

This clonotype appeared a few times. The V gene is TRBV28, the J gene TRBJ2-2; D perhaps matches TRBD2 (5 bases). This CDR3 spans 16 amino acids. Germline V gives CDR1 MDHEN, CDR2 SYDVKM. V lost 5 bases and J lost 5, with 18 bases in between. The CDR3 DNA reads TGTGCCAGCAGTCAACCGGCGGGTCCGGGGACCGGGGAGCTGTTTTTT. Protein product: CASSQPAGPGTGELFF.

This clonotype has a count of ten or more. The chain uses TRBV19 and TRBJ2-7; 8 bases fit TRBD1. V lost 5 bases, J lost 0 bases, and 9 bases stayed unmatched. Germline lookup yields CDR1 LNHDA and CDR2 SQIVND (reference sequence). The CDR3 consists of 16 residues. DNA of the CDR3: TGTGCCAGTAGTGTCACCCACAGGGGGAGCTCCTACGAGCAGTACTTC. Protein sequence: CASSVTHRGSSYEQYF.

The genes are TRBV9 and TRBJ2-3, with 9 bases matching TRBD2. V lost 2 bases to trimming and J lost 2 bases; unmatched junction nucleotides: 3. The CDR3 extends over 15 amino acids. Germline V CDR1 and CDR2: SGDLS, YYNGEE. CDR3 sequence reads: CASSVSGSITDTQYF. CDR3 DNA: TGTGCCAGCAGCGTTAGCGGGAGTATCACAGATACGCAGTATTTT.

In this sample, this clonotype turned up once. The chain recombines TRBV6-1 with TRBJ2-7; TRBD1 matches at 7 bases. V shed 8 bases and J 3 bases; nucleotides not matched to a gene: 13. The CDR3 is made up of 15 amino acids. In germline, CDR1 is MNHNS, CDR2 SASEGT. CDR3 sequence: CASSGQWYSSYEQYF. Written as DNA, the CDR3 is TGTGCCAGCTCGGGACAGTGGTATAGTAGCTACGAGCAGTACTTC.

The chain carries TRBV12-3 or TRBV12-4 and TRBJ2-6, with D perhaps matching TRBD2 (7 bases). CDR3 length: 16 amino acids. With 10 bases removed from V and 0 bases from J, the gap between germline ends came to 16 bases. CDR3 region: CANTGGPPSGANVLTF. The CDR3 DNA reads as TGTGCCAACACCGGGGGGCCTCCCTCTGGGGCCAACGTCCTGACTTTC.

The rearrangement uses TRBV11-2 and TRBJ2-5; unclear D gene. Germline lookup yields CDR1 SGHAT and CDR2 FQNNGV. This CDR3 has 14 amino acids. Trimming cost V 3 bases and J 7 bases, with 15 bases left between them. CDR3 sequence: CASSFELNPRTQYF. DNA for the CDR3: TGTGCCAGCAGCTTCGAGCTCAACCCCCGGACCCAGTACTTC. The entire variable domain, with the rest obtained from reference TRBV11-2 and TRBJ2-5, is as follows: EAGVAQSPRYKIIEKRQSVAFWCNPISGHATLYWYQQILGQGPKLLIQFQNNGVVDDSQLPKDRFSAERLKGVDSTLKIQPAKLEDSAVYLCASSFELNPRTQYFGPGTRLLVL.

This clonotype was counted between two and nine times. The gene calls are TRBV4-1 and TRBJ2-1, with D tentatively TRBD1 or TRBD2 (5 bases each). Trimming took 0 bases from V and 9 from J, leaving 24 bases between them. This CDR3 region has 18 residues. Germline values: CDR1 MGHRA, CDR2 YSYEKL. CDR3 nucleotide sequence: TGCGCCAGCAGCCAAGACCTCCGCAGGGCCCTCGGTCGGGGTGAGCAGTTCTTC. This encodes CASSQDLRRALGRGEQFF.

J is TRBJ2-2 and V is TRBV11-2; D unclear. CDR3 length equals 13 residues. Germline CDR1 SGHAT, CDR2 FQNNGV. Trimming pared 8 bases from V and 3 bases from J, leaving 10 bases between. The CDR3 reads CASVGDHTGELFF. The CDR3 DNA is TGTGCCAGCGTTGGGGATCACACCGGGGAGCTGTTTTTT.

This clonotype has a count of ten or more. V and J are TRBV20-1 and TRBJ2-7, with unresolved D. The CDR3 is 14 amino acids. CDR1 and CDR2 from the germline V gene are DFQATT and SNEGSKA (reference sequence). V was pared by 1 base and J by 3 bases, with 13 bases between. In DNA, the CDR3 is TGCAGTGCTAGAGTGGCGAGGCCCGACTACGAGCAGTACTTC. It translates to CSARVARPDYEQYF.